This T cell receptor beta chain emerged from a study of blood T cell repertoires in COVID-19 (dated by TCRdb to the early 2020s). In the study overall: The collaborator samples originated in the United States, Italy and Spain and spanned the acute and convalescent phases of COVID-19. Nearly every sample came with metadata listing a de-identified subject ID, COVID-19 status, age in years and sex. Subjects who had been exposed to COVID-19, were actively infected with it, or had recovered from it provided the deeply sampled blood TCRbeta repertoires that made up the dataset. The prospective study material was composed of cDNA or gDNA derived from T cells, B-cell-depleted T cells, or PBMCs. Samples were obtained from the ongoing ImmuneRACE study (first 160 participants) and from over 1,000 subjects provided by 6 global collaborators. Where available, HLA class I and class II types were taken from metadata supplied by the sample provider and were not determined by assay-based typing. A freely available public database, intended as a resource for researchers studying the immune response to SARS-CoV-2, is where the repertoires were released.

Note on this clone: It lacks a known antigen. The sample holds no much larger clone one base away, and base qualities are not on file.

One collaborating source in Seattle enrolled patients while the patients were actively infected and followed the patients over time throughout the course of disease. Collaborating institutions collected whole blood in K2EDTA tubes following their own protocols. For TCRbeta analysis, collaborator samples were shipped as frozen whole blood, as isolated PBMCs, or as DNA extracted from either sample type. The paper's findings and limits, for the study overall: How much clinical and demographic metadata was included differed by source and by participant, and the metadata was provided uncurated.

The germline V gene yields SGHRS for CDR1 and YFSETQ for CDR2. Counted from cysteine to phenylalanine, this CDR3 has 16 amino acids. Only the CDR3 DNA stays, 48 bases, in frame from base 1. Relative to germline, V is 0 bases shorter and J is 0 bases shorter, with 12 bases between their ends. The immunoSEQ Assay, a bias-controlled multiplex PCR, was used to amplify TCRbeta CDR3 regions from genomic DNA. Concerning the study's data processing: Nucleated cell counts per sample were estimated from amplification of reference gene primers within the assay. To quantify the absolute abundance of each unique TCRbeta CDR3 rearrangement, sequence reads were collapsed and filtered. Productive Simpson clonality was computed per sample as the square root of Simpson's diversity index over productive rearrangements. TCRdb took over this immuneACCESS table, retaining in-frame rearrangements with V and J assigned. Such tables are incomplete; in checked studies, under half of the missing clones stem from an unresolved V gene, and the remainder is unexplained. The D gene and trimming were derived from the DNA, and the V and J assignments and clone size from that table. For this sample there are hundreds of thousands of clones; around 92% appear just once. Of the sample, more than 9.5% is held by the ten largest clones.

The rearrangement combines TRBV5-1 with TRBJ2-5, with a tentative D gene TRBD1 over 5 matching bases. Sequencing was carried out using peripheral blood. The sequence was obtained from a young woman with COVID-19, enrolled during active disease. The CDR3 in this case is CASSLVQGKYQETQYF. Read as DNA, the sequence is TGCGCCAGCAGCTTGGTCCAGGGCAAGTACCAAGAGACCCAGTACTTC. With the rest looked up from the reference TRBV5-1 and TRBJ2-5 genes rather than sequenced, the full variable domain is KAGVTQTPRYLIKTRGQQVTLSCSPISGHRSVSWYQQTPGQGLQFLFEYFSETQRNKGNFPGRFSGRQFSNSRSEMNVSTLELGDSALYLCASSLVQGKYQETQYFGPGTRLLVL.